These T cell receptor beta chains were read from a single sample in a study of response to subunit inactivated influenza vaccine. TCRdb analysed the RT-PCR reads with MiXCR anew, one entry per CDR3 protein. The table records 150,000 to 200,000 distinct CDR3 sequences, approximately 12% of them present only once. This sample was shared with a second study, whose subject was T cells expressing NK-cell markers.

Sequencing was performed on CD8+ T cells sorted from PBMCs, taken roughly 12 days after vaccination. The origin of the receptors is a man aged 50-60 years who received an inactivated influenza vaccine. CDR3s include the opening cysteine and the closing phenylalanine or tryptophan. D genes are given only for firm matches. The size field is filled for only some rows; it gives once, few, many or a size class.

V: TRBV7-8
J: TRBJ2-3
D: .
size: few
CDR3: CASSLALGTGTDTQYF
DNA: TGTGCCAGCAGCTTAGCGCTCGGTACCGGCACAGATACGCAGTATTTT

V: TRBV29-1
J: TRBJ2-2
D: .
size: .
CDR3: CSGAGGFGELFF
DNA: TGCAGTGGCGCTGGTGGATTCGGGGAGCTGTTTTTT

V: TRBV6-2/TRBV6-3
J: TRBJ2-1
D: TRBD2
size: .
CDR3: CASSYWGREGYNEQFF
DNA: TGTGCCAGCAGTTACTGGGGCAGGGAGGGTTACAATGAGCAGTTCTTC

V: TRBV12-3/TRBV12-4
J: TRBJ2-7
D: .
size: .
CDR3: CASSFSGGIEQYF
DNA: TGTGCCAGCAGTTTTTCCGGGGGCATCGAGCAGTACTTC

V: TRBV27
J: TRBJ2-7
D: .
size: few
CDR3: CASRQSGEQYF
DNA: TGTGCCAGCCGACAGAGCGGGGAGCAGTACTTC

V: TRBV20-1
J: TRBJ2-1
D: .
size: .
CDR3: CSARESNYNEQFF
DNA: TGCAGTGCTAGAGAGAGCAACTACAATGAGCAGTTCTTC

V: TRBV20-1
J: TRBJ2-4
D: .
size: .
CDR3: CSASTIAKNIQYF
DNA: TGCAGTGCTAGTACCATTGCGAAAAACATTCAGTACTTC

V: TRBV14
J: TRBJ2-7
D: TRBD1
size: few
CDR3: CASSGDREYPYEQYF
DNA: TGTGCCAGCAGCGGGGACAGGGAATACCCCTACGAGCAGTACTTC

V: TRBV10-2
J: TRBJ1-2
D: .
size: few
CDR3: CASSVNSDYGYTF
DNA: TGCGCCAGCAGTGTGAATTCTGACTATGGCTACACCTTC

V: TRBV10-3
J: TRBJ2-1
D: TRBD2
size: .
CDR3: CAISGGPGPQRGSTYNEQFF
DNA: TGTGCCATCAGTGGAGGTCCGGGACCGCAGCGGGGGAGCACCTACAATGAGCAGTTCTTC

V: TRBV15
J: TRBJ2-1
D: TRBD2
size: .
CDR3: CATSDKFSGGLYNEQFF
DNA: TGTGCCACCAGCGACAAGTTTAGCGGGGGCCTATACAATGAGCAGTTCTTC

V: TRBV20-1
J: TRBJ2-7
D: .
size: few
CDR3: CSASESGVSYEQYF
DNA: TGCAGTGCTAGTGAGTCAGGGGTATCCTACGAGCAGTACTTC

V: TRBV7-2
J: TRBJ2-5
D: TRBD1
size: many
CDR3: CASSLAGTGEETQYF
DNA: TGTGCCAGCAGCTTAGCCGGGACAGGGGAAGAGACCCAGTACTTC

V: TRBV28
J: TRBJ2-1
D: TRBD1
size: .
CDR3: CASSSGTGNEQFF
DNA: TGTGCCAGCAGTTCCGGGACAGGCAATGAGCAGTTCTTC

V: TRBV12-3/TRBV12-4
J: TRBJ1-1
D: .
size: many
CDR3: CASSYGGEAFF
DNA: TGTGCCAGCAGTTACGGCGGTGAAGCTTTCTTT

V: TRBV20-1
J: TRBJ2-1
D: .
size: .
CDR3: CSAIRRSYNEQFF
DNA: TGCAGTGCTATCAGGAGGTCCTACAATGAGCAGTTCTTC

V: TRBV25-1
J: TRBJ2-5
D: .
size: .
CDR3: CASSRGQGASF
DNA: TGTGCCAGCAGCCGAGGACAAGGCGCATCTTTC

V: TRBV4-3
J: TRBJ1-6
D: TRBD1
size: .
CDR3: CASSQVDRGYSPLHF
DNA: TGCGCCAGCAGCCAAGTTGACAGGGGTTATTCACCCCTCCACTTT

V: TRBV6-5
J: TRBJ2-3
D: .
size: .
CDR3: CASSYSGQVGDTQYF
DNA: TGTGCCAGCAGTTACTCGGGGCAGGTCGGAGATACGCAGTATTTT

V: TRBV11-3
J: TRBJ2-5
D: .
size: .
CDR3: CASSLDRRVGETQYF
DNA: TGTGCCAGCAGCTTAGATAGGAGGGTTGGAGAGACCCAGTACTTC

V: TRBV30
J: TRBJ2-7
D: TRBD2
size: few
CDR3: CAWSPGGYEQYF
DNA: TGTGCCTGGAGTCCGGGGGGCTACGAGCAGTACTTC

V: TRBV10-3
J: TRBJ2-5
D: TRBD2
size: .
CDR3: CAISSGLAGSQETQYF
DNA: TGTGCCATCAGTTCGGGACTAGCGGGGAGCCAAGAGACCCAGTACTTC

V: TRBV15
J: TRBJ2-1
D: .
size: few
CDR3: CATSRDMIEQFF
DNA: TGTGCCACCAGCAGAGATATGATTGAGCAGTTCTTC

V: TRBV7-9
J: TRBJ2-7
D: TRBD2
size: few
CDR3: CASGGGTIYEQYF
DNA: TGTGCCAGCGGGGGGGGGACGATCTACGAGCAGTACTTC